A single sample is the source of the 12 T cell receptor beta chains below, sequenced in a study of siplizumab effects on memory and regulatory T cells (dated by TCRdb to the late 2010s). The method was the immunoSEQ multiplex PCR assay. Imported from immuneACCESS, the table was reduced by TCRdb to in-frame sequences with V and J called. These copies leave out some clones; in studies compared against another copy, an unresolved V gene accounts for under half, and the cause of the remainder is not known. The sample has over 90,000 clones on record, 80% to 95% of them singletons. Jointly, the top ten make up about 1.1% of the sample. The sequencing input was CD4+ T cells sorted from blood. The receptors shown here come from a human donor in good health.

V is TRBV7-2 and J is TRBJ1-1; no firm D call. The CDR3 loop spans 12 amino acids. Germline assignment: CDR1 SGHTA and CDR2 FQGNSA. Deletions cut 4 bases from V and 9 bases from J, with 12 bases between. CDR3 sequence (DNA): TGTGCCAGCAGCTCAGGACGTCCTAAAGCTTTCTTT. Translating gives CASSSGRPKAFF.

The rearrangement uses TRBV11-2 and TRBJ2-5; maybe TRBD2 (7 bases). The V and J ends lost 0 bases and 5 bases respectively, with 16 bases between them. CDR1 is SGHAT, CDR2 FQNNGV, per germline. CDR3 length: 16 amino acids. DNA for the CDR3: TGTGCCAGCAGCTTAGAAGTCGGAGGGGGGGCGGAGACCCAGTACTTC. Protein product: CASSLEVGGGAETQYF. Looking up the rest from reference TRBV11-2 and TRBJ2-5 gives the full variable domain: EAGVAQSPRYKIIEKRQSVAFWCNPISGHATLYWYQQILGQGPKLLIQFQNNGVVDDSQLPKDRFSAERLKGVDSTLKIQPAKLEDSAVYLCASSLEVGGGAETQYFGPGTRLLVL.

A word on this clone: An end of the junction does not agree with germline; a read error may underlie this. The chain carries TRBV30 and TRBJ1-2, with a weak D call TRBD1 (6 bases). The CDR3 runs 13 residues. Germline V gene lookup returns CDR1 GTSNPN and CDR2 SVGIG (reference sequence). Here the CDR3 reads CAWESGDNYGHTF. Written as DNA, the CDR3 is TGTGCCTGGGAAAGTGGGGACAACTATGGCCACACCTTC.

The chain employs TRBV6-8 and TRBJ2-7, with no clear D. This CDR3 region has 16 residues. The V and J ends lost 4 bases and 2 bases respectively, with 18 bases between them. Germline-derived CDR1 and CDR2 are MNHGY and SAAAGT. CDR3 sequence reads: CASSLGSGPVPYEQYF. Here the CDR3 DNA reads TGTGCCAGCAGTTTAGGTAGTGGTCCAGTACCCTACGAGCAGTACTTC.

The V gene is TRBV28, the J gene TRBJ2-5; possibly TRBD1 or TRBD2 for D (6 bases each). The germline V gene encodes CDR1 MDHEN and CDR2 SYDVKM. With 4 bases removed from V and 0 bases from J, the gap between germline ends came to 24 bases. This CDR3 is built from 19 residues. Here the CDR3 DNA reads TGTGCCAGCAGTTCCAGAACGTACAACAGGGAGGTGTACCAAGAGACCCAGTACTTC. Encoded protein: CASSSRTYNREVYQETQYF.

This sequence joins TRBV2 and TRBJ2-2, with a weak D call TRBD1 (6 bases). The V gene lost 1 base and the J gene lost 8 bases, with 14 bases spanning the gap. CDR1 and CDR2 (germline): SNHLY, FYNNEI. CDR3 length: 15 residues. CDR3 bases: TGTGCCAGCAGTGAAGACAGGGTGGTCGGTGGGGAGCTGTTTTTT. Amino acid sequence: CASSEDRVVGGELFF.

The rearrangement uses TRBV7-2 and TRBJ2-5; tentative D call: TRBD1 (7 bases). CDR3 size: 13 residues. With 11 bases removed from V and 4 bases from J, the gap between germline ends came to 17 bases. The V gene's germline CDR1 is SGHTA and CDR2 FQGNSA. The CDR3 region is CAGGYRGRETQYF. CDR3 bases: TGTGCCGGGGGGTACAGGGGAAGAGAGACCCAGTACTTC.

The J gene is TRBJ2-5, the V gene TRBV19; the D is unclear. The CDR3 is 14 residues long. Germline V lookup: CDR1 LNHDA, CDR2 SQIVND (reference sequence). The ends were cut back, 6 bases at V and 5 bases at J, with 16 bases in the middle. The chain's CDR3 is CASSLTGSRETQYF. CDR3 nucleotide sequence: TGTGCCAGTAGCTTAACGGGTAGTCGGGAGACCCAGTACTTC.

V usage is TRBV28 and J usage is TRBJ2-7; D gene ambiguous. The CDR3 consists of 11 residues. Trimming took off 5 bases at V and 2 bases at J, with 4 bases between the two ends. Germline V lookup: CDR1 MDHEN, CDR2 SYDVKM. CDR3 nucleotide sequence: TGTGCCAGCAGTACGACCTACGAGCAGTACTTC. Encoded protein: CASSTTYEQYF.

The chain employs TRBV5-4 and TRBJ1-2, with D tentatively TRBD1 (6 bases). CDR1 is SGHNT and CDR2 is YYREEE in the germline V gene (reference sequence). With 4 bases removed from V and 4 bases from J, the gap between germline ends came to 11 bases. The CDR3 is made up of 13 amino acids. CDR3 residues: CASSAGQPYGYTF. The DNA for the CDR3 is TGTGCCAGCAGCGCCGGACAGCCCTATGGCTACACCTTC.

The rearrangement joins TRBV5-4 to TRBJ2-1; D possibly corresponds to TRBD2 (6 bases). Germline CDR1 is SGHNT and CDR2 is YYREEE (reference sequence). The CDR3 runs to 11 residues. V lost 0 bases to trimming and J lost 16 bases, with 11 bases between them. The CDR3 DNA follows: TGTGCCAGCAGCTTGGTGGGACTCGATTTCTTC. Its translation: CASSLVGLDFF.

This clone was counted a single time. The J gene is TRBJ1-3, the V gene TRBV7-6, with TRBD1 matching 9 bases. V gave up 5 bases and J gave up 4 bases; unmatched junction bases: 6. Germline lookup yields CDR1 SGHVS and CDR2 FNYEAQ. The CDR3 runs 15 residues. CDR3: CASSDGQGIGNTIYF. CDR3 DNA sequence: TGTGCCAGCAGCGACGGACAGGGGATCGGAAACACCATATATTTT.